Reported below is one T cell receptor (beta chain). This sample is drawn from a study of T cell changes during pregnancy in multiple sclerosis. This CDR3 has 13 residues. CDR1 is MNHEY, CDR2 SVGAGI, per germline. V shed 2 bases, J shed 8 bases, and the junction held 1 base outside the gene matches. The table came from immunoSEQ multiplex PCR; TCRdb's copy has only in-frame clones and leaves some out. The data show roughly 40,000 clones, 90% seen once. This sequence was found in a female donor with multiple sclerosis, enrolled in a pregnancy study. The rearrangement uses TRBV6-5 and TRBJ1-2; the match to TRBD1 covers 11 bases. Sequenced material: CD4+ T cells from peripheral blood mononuclear cells, taken in the third trimester of pregnancy. The CDR3 DNA follows: TGTGCCAGCAGTTACGGGACAGGGGGGGGCTACACCTTC. Translation gives CASSYGTGGGYTF.